The entry below gives a single T cell receptor beta chain sequence along with its context. The study assigned cohorts using participant-reported clinical history. The data are from a study of blood T cell repertoires in COVID-19. Trimming pared 7 bases from V and 7 bases from J, leaving 13 bases between. This CDR3 is built from 12 residues. The V gene's germline CDR1 is SNHLY and CDR2 FYNNEI. Study processing details: By means of reference gene primer amplification, nucleated cell counts were estimated. Libraries were prepared by immunoSEQ multiplex PCR; TCRdb keeps only in-frame clonotypes and omits some of them. V, J and clone size were drawn from that table, and D and trimming were deduced from the DNA. The sample includes roughly 420,000 clones, around 87% of them seen just once.

The chain has TRBV2 and TRBJ1-1; D is possibly TRBD1 (6 bases). Specimen: PBMCs or T cells enriched from blood (not recorded which). The source is a woman in her twenties or thirties with acute COVID-19. CDR3 bases: TGTGCCAGCACCAAGAAGGGGGTTGAAGCTTTCTTT. It yields the protein CASTKKGVEAFF.